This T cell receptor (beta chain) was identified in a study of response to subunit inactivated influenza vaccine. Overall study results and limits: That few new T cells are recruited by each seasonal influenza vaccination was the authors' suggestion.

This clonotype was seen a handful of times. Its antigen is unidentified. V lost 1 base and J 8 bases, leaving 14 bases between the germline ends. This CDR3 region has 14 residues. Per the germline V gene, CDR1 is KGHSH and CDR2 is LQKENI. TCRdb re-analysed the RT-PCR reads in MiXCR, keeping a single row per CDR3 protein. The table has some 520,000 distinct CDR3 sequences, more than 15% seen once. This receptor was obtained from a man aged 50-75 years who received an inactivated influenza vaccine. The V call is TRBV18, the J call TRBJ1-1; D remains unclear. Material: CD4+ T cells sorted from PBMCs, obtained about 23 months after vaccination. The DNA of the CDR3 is TGTGCCAGCTCACCACGGCGCGGGGTTGAAGAAGCTTTCTTT. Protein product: CASSPRRGVEEAFF.